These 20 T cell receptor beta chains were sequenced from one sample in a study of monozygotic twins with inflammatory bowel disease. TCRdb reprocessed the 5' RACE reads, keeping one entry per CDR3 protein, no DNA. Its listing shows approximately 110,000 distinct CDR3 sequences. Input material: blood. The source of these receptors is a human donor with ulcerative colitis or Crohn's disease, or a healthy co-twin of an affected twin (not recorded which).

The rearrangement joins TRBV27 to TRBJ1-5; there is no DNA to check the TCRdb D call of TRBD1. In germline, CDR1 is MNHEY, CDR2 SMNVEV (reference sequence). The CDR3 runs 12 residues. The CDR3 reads CASSPPGQPQHF.

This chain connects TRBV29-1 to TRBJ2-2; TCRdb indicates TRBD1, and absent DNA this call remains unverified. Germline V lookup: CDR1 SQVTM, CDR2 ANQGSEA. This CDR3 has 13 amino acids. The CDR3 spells CSGRDSNTGELFF.

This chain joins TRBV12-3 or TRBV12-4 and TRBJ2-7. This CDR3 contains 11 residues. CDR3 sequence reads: CASSRTAEQYF.

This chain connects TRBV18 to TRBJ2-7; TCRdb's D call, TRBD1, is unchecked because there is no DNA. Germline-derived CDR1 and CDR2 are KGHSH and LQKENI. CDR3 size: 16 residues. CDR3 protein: CASSPEVGGRVYEQYF.

The CDR3: CASSSIRGPSGANVLTF. The chain couples TRBV11-2 to TRBJ2-6; TCRdb's D call, TRBD1, is unchecked because there is no DNA. Germline V gene lookup returns CDR1 SGHAT and CDR2 FQNNGV. The CDR3 totals 17 residues.

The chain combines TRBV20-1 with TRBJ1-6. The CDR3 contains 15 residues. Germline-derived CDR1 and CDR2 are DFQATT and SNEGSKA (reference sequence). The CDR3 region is CSARGERSYNSPLHF.

The CDR3 loop is CASSERGASSYNEQFF. The chain has TRBV2 and TRBJ2-1. The length of the CDR3 is 16 residues. Germline lookup yields CDR1 SNHLY and CDR2 FYNNEI.

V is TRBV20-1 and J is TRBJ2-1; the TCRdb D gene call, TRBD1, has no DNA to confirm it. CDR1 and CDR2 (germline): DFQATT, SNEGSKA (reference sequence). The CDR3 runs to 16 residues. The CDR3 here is CSAYRGMGIIYNEQFF.

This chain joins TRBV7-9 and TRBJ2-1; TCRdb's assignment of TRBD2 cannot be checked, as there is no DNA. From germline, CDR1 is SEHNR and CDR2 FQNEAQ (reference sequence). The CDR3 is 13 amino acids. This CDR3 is CASSLEGPTEQFF.

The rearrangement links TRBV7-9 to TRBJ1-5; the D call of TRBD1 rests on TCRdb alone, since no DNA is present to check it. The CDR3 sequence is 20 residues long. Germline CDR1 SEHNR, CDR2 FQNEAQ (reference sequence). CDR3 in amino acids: CASSLTPGPRSFRGNQPQHF.

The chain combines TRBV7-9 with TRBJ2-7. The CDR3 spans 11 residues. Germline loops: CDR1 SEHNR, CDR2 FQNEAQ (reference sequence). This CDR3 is CASSPQFEQYF.

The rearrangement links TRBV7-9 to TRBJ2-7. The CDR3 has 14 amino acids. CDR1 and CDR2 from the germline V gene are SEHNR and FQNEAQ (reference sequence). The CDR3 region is CASSDSTDSYEQYF.

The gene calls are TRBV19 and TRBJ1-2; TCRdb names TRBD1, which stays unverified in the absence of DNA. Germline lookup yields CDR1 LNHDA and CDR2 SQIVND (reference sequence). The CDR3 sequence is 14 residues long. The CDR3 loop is CASSMGGDTYGYTF.

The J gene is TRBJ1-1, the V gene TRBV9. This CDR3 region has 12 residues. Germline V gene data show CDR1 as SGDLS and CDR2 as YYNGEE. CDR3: CASSPLDSQAFF.

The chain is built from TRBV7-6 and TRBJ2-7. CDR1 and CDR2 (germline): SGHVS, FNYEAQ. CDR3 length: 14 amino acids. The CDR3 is CASSLSIGSYEQYF. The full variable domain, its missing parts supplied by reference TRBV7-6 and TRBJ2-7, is GAGVSQSPRYKVTKRGQDVALRCDPISGHVSLYWYRQALGQGPEFLTYFNYEAQQDKSGLPNDRFSAERPEGSISTLTIQRTEQRDSAMYRCASSLSIGSYEQYFGPGTRLTVT.

CDR3 sequence reads: CASSQDKWASEAFF. This chain uses TRBV4-3 with TRBJ1-1. Germline CDR1 and CDR2: LGHNA and YSLEER. CDR3 length: 14 amino acids.

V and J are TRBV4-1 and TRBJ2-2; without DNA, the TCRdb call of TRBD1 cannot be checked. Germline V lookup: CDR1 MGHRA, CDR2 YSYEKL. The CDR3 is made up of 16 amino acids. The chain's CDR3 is CASSLLRSGDTGELFF.

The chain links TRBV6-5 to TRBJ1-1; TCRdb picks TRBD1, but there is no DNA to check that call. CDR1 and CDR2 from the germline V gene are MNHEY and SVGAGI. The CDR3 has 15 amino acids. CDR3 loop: CASSYWGTGNTEAFF.

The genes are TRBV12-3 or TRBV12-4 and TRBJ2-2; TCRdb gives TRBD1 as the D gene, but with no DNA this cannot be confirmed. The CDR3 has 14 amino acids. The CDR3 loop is CASILAGGIGELFF.

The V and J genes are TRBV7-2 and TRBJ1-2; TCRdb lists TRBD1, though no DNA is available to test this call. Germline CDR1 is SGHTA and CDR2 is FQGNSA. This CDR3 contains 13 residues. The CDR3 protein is CASSGGAGYGYTF.